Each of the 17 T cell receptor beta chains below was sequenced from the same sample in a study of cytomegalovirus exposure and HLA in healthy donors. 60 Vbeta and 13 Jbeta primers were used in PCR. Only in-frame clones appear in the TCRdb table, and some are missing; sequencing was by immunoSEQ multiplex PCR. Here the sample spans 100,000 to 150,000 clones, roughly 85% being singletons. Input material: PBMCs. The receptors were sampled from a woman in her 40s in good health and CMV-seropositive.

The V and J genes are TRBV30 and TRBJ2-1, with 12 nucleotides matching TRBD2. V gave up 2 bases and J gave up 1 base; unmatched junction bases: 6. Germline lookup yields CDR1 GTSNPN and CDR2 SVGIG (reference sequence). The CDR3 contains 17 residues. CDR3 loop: CAWSSPTSGSSYNEQFF. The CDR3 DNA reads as TGTGCCTGGAGTTCTCCGACTAGCGGGAGTTCCTACAATGAGCAGTTCTTC.

The CDR3 spells CASSHQDRVDEAFF. The CDR3 bases are TGCGCCAGCAGCCACCAAGACAGGGTTGATGAAGCTTTCTTT. This chain connects TRBV4-1 to TRBJ1-1, with 7 bases lining up with TRBD1. Unmatched junction bases numbered 8, after V lost 3 bases and J lost 7 bases. Germline CDR1 MGHRA, CDR2 YSYEKL. The CDR3 totals 14 residues.

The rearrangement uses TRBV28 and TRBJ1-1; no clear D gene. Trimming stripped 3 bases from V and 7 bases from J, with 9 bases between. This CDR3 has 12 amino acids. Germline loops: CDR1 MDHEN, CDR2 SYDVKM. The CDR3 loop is CASSFGRDEAFF. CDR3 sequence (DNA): TGTGCCAGCAGTTTTGGGCGAGATGAAGCTTTCTTT.

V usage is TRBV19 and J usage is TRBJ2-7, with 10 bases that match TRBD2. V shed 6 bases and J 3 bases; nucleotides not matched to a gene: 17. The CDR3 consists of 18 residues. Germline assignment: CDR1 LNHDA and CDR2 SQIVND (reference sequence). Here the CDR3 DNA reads TGTGCCAGTAGCCTCGGGTCCCCTAGCGGGAGCCTCTTCTACGAGCAGTACTTC. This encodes CASSLGSPSGSLFYEQYF.

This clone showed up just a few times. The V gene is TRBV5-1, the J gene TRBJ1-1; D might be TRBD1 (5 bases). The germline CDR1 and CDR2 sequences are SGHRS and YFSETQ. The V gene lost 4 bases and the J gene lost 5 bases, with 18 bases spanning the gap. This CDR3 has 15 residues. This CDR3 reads CASSPPSGEGTEAFF. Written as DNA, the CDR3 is TGCGCCAGCAGCCCCCCTTCGGGGGAAGGTACTGAAGCTTTCTTT.

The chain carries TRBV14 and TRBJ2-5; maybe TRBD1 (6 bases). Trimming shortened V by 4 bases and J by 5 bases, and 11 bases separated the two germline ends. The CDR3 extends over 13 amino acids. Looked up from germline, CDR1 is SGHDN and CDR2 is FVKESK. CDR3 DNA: TGTGCCAGCAGCCCGACAGGTCGGGAGACCCAGTACTTC. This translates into CASSPTGRETQYF.

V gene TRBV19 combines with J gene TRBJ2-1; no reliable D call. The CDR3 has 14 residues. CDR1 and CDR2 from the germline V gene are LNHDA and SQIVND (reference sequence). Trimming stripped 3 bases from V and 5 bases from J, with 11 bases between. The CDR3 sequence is CASSIYSRNNEQFF. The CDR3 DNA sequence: TGTGCCAGTAGTATCTACTCGCGAAACAATGAGCAGTTCTTC.

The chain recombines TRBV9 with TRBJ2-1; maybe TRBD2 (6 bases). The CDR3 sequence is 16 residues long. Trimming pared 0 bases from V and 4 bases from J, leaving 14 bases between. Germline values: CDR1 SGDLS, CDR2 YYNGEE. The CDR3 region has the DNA TGTGCCAGCAGCGTAGGGGTAGGGACTCGGTACAATGAGCAGTTCTTC. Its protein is CASSVGVGTRYNEQFF.

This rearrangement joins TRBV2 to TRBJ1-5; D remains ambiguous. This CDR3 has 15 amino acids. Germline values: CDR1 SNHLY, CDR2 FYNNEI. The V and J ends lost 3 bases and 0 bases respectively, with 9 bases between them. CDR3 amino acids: CASSERAYSNQPQHF. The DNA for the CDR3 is TGTGCCAGCAGTGAGAGGGCTTATAGCAATCAGCCCCAGCATTTT. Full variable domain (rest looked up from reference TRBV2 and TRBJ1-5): EPEVTQTPSHQVTQMGQEVILRCVPISNHLYFYWYRQILGQKVEFLVSFYNNEISEKSEIFDDQFSVERPDGSNFTLKIRSTKLEDSAMYFCASSERAYSNQPQHFGDGTRLSIL.

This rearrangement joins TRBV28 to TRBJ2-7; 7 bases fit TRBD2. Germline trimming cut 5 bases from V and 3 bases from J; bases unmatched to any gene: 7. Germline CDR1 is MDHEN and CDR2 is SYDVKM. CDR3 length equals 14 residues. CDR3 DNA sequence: TGTGCCAGCAGTCACGAGCGGGGTTACTACGAGCAGTACTTC. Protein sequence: CASSHERGYYEQYF. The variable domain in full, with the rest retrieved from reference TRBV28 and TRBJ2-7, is DVKVTQSSRYLVKRTGEKVFLECVQDMDHENMFWYRQDPGLGLRLIYFSYDVKMKEKGDIPEGYSVSREKKERFSLILESASTNQTSMYLCASSHERGYYEQYFGPGTRLTVT.

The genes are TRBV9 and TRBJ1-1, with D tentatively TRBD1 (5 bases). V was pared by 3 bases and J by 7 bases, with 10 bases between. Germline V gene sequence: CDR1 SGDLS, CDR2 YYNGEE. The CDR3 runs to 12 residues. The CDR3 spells CASSEGPGEAFF. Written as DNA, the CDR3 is TGTGCCAGCAGCGAGGGGCCAGGTGAAGCTTTCTTT.

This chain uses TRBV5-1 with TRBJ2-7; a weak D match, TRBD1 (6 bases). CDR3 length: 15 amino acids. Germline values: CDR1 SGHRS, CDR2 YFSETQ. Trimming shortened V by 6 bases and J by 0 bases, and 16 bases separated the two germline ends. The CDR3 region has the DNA TGCGCCAGCACCAACAGCGCACAGGGCTCCTACGAGCAGTACTTC. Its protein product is CASTNSAQGSYEQYF.

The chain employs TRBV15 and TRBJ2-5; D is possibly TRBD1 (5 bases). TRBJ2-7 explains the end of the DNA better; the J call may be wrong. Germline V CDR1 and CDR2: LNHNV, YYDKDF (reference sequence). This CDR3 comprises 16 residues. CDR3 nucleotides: TGTGCCACCAGCAGAGTTACAGGAGACCTCTCCTACGAGCAGTACTTC. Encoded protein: CATSRVTGDLSYEQYF.

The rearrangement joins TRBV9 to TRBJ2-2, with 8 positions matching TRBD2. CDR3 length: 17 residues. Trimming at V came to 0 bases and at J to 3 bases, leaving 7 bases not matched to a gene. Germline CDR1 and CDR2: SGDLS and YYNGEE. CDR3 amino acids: CASSVEGSGMYTGELFF. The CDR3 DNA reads TGTGCCAGCAGCGTAGAAGGTAGCGGGATGTACACCGGGGAGCTGTTTTTT.

CDR3 region: CASSTHLAPQETQYF. CDR3 DNA sequence: TGTGCCAGTAGTACCCACCTAGCGCCCCAAGAGACCCAGTACTTC. The chain employs TRBV19 and TRBJ2-5; TRBD2 might be the D (6 bases). Per germline, CDR1 LNHDA and CDR2 SQIVND (reference sequence). Trimming shortened V by 4 bases and J by 1 base, and 13 bases separated the two germline ends. This CDR3 contains 15 residues.

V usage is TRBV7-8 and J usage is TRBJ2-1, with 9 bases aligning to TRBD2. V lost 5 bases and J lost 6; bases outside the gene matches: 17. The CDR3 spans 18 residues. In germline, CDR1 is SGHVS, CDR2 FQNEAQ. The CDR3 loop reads CASSTPSRPAGGSNEQFF. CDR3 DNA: TGTGCCAGCAGCACCCCCTCCAGGCCAGCGGGAGGTTCCAATGAGCAGTTCTTC.

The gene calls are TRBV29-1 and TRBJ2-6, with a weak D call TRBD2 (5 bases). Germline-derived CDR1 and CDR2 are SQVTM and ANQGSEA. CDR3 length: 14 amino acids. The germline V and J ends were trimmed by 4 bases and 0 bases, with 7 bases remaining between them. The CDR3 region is CSVVATSGANVLTF. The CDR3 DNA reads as TGCAGCGTTGTAGCGACCTCTGGGGCCAACGTCCTGACTTTC.